Listed here is a single T cell receptor beta chain. Germline values: CDR1 MNHEY, CDR2 SVGEGT. This CDR3 contains 15 residues. Germline trimming cut 2 bases from V and 0 bases from J; bases unmatched to any gene: 2. The sample is drawn from a study of blood T cell repertoires in COVID-19. Repertoires were generated with immunoSEQ multiplex PCR, while TCRdb's copy carries only in-frame clones and drops some. The table shows about 190,000 clones, with around 90% occurring only once. The sequencing input was peripheral blood. This receptor was obtained from a human donor in a cohort sampled during active COVID-19. This chain joins TRBV6-2 or TRBV6-3 and TRBJ2-3; the match to TRBD2 covers 7 bases. The CDR3 sequence is CASSYDSGSTDTQYF. CDR3 in DNA: TGTGCCAGCAGTTACGATAGCGGGAGCACAGATACGCAGTATTTT.